This entry concerns a single T cell receptor (beta chain). This clone is deemed medium-sized (0.01 to 0.1%). The target of this receptor is not known. No base-level quality is on record; no much larger clone is a single base apart. This sample is drawn from a study of shared clonotypes between healthy human individuals (dated by TCRdb to the early 2020s). Regarding the study in general: A couple of women and a few men aged 18 to 49 years were included in the cohort. Per donor, leukapheresis produced somewhere between about 0.94 and 9 billion PBMCs. Different laboratories and diverse techniques were used to prepare libraries and sequence TCR repertoires, to increase sequencing depth and limit assay-specific biases. For each donor, CD4 naive and CD4 memory were each given three plates, CD8 naive was given two plates, and CD8 memory was given one plate. The study deeply sequenced blood TCR repertoires of about 5 healthy adults to estimate repertoire size and the extent of clonotype sharing between individuals.

Using the deep immunoSEQ assay, TCR CDR3 regions were amplified from genomic DNA by multiplex PCR. Genomic DNA extracted from each cell subset was distributed evenly over all wells of several immunoSEQ 96-well plates, and each plate served as one replicate. For sorted subsets, around 200 ng genomic DNA, equal to 30,000 to 35,000 T cell genomes, was loaded into each replicate PCR. Purified libraries were measured with a Qubit 3.0 fluorometer, size-checked on a Bioanalyzer 2100, and measured again with the KAPA Library Quantification kit. Every immunoSEQ 96-well plate was sequenced on a dedicated single-read 150-cycle Illumina NextSeq 550 flow cell. The published analysis was carried out like this. The immunoSEQ output contained only junctional sequences without quality scores, so filtering could not match that applied to full-length reads. Sequences were annotated with PyIR, a Python wrapper for IgBLAST v1.9, and V/J genes and CDR3 were assigned using IMGT germline references. Reads were removed for weak V/J assignments (E-value above 1e-6), missing CDR3, stop codons, out-of-frame junctions, or ambiguous translated residues. A V3J clonotype was defined by an identical inferred V gene, J gene, and CDR3 amino acid sequence. The percentage overlap between two repertoires was calculated by dividing the number of shared unique clonotypes by the size of the smaller repertoire. Three approaches were used to assess repertoire richness: RTK rarefaction, the Chao1 estimator, and Recon v2.1 estimates of unobserved clonotypes. Generation probabilities were computed with OLGA for all TCRbeta clonotypes obtained by the gDNA method from a few donors. TCRdb took over this immuneACCESS table, retaining in-frame rearrangements with V and J assigned. Such tables are incomplete; in checked studies, under half of the missing clones stem from an unresolved V gene, and the remainder is unexplained. V and J calls and clone size are as listed in that table; D and trimming were resolved from the DNA. The sample includes around 88,000 clones, with roughly two thirds observed a single time. The ten largest clones add up to less than 50% of the sample.

Results and caveats for the whole study, not just this receptor: Pairwise subsampling indicated that sequencing depth was expected to affect the degree of clonotype sharing among donors. Because the study included a small number of donors, the genetic and exposure-history diversity represented was limited. Sampling was limited to blood, and TCR repertoires in tissue likely differ from TCR repertoires in blood. Incomplete sequencing was indicated by rarefaction of sorted-subset datasets, despite the large sequencing depth. Naive subsets generally had larger estimated clonotype richness than memory subsets. When a few donors were compared, the shared fraction of clonotypes was around 5.1% for naive CD4, 3.5% to 4% for naive CD8, roughly 2.5% for memory CD4, and 0.4% for memory CD8. Compared with non-shared clonotypes, clonotypes shared by all four sorted-subset donors had higher generation probabilities.

V was cut back by 1 base and J by 6 bases, leaving a gap of 12 bases between them. As encoded in the germline V gene, CDR1 is SGHVS while CDR2 is FQNEAQ. The CDR3 spans 15 residues, from the cysteine through the phenylalanine. The retained sequence is limited to the CDR3, 45 bases, with the frame set at the first base. Healthy HIV-negative adults with no recently reported acute infections or vaccinations were included as donors. Only Caucasian adults living in Nashville, Tennessee, USA were represented among the donors. CD8 memory samples were composed of magnetically selected CD45RO+ cells combined with CCR7-negative CD45RA+ effector memory (TemRA) cells. After blood collection by leukapheresis, PBMCs were isolated using Ficoll-Histopaque density gradient centrifugation and then cryopreserved in the vapor phase of liquid nitrogen. Purity and quantity of every magnetically sorted T cell population were checked by analytical flow cytometry. Each sorted fraction had its genomic DNA isolated and then quantified by UV absorbance on a Nanodrop 2000c.

Sample: memory CD8+ T cells sorted from blood. The cell subset or site label for this specimen denotes: CD45RO+ cells pooled with CCR7-negative TemRA cells. The sequence derives from a man younger than 40 in good health. The chain uses TRBV7-8 and TRBJ1-4, with the D gene uncertain. CDR3 region: CASSLDPRPDEKLFF. The nucleotide sequence reads TGTGCCAGCAGCTTAGATCCGAGGCCGGATGAAAAACTGTTTTTT.